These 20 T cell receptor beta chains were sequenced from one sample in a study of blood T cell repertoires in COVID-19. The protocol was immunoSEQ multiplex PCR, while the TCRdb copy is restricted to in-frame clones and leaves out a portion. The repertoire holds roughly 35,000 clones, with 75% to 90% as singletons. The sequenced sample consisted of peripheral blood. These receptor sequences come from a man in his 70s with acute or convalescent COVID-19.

The CDR3 is CATSDQGLAATDTQYF. CDR3 DNA sequence: TGTGCCACCAGTGACCAGGGACTAGCGGCCACAGATACGCAGTATTTT. The V and J genes are TRBV24-1 and TRBJ2-3; TRBD2 aligns across 11 bases. J was trimmed by 2 bases and V by 4 bases; bases with no gene match: 4. Germline V gives CDR1 KGHDR, CDR2 SFDVKD. The CDR3 is 16 residues long.

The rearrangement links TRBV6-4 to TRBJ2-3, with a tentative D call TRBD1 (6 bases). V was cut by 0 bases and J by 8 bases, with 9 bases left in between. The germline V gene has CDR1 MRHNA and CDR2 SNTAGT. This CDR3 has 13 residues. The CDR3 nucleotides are TGTGCCAGCAGTGACTCCAGGGGAGCTACGCAGTATTTT. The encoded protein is CASSDSRGATQYF.

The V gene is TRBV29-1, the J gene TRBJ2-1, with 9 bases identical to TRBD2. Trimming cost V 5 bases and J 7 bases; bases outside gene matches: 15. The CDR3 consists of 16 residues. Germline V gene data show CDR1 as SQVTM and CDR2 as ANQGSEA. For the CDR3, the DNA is TGCAGCGTTCCGAGAGGGGATAGCGGGAGTAGTAATGAGCAGTTCTTC. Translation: CSVPRGDSGSSNEQFF.

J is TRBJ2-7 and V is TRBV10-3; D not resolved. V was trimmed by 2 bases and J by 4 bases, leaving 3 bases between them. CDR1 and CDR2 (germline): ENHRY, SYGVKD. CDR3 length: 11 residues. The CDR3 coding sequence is TGTGCCATCAGTGAGGTATACGAGCAGTACTTC. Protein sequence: CAISEVYEQYF.

DNA of the CDR3: TGCGCCAGCAGCCCCTCCACCAGCGGGAGTGCCACAGATACGCAGTATTTT. Its translation is CASSPSTSGSATDTQYF. V is TRBV5-1 and J is TRBJ2-3; 8 bases line up with TRBD2. This CDR3 region has 17 residues. Germline V lookup: CDR1 SGHRS, CDR2 YFSETQ. The V gene end was trimmed by 4 bases and the J gene end by 2 bases; junction bases not matched to a gene: 12.

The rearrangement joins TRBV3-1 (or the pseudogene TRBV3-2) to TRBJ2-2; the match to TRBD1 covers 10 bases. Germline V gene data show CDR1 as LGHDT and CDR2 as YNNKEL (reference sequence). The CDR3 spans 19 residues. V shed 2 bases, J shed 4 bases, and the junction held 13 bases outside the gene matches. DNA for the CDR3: TGTGCCAGCAGCCAAAATTGGCCCGGACAGGGGGTTGGCACCGGGGAGCTGTTTTTT. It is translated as CASSQNWPGQGVGTGELFF.

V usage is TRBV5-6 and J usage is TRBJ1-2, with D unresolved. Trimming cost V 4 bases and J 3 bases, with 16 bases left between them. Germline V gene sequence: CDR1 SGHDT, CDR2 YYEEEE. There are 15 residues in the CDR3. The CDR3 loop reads CASSTPGLIYYGYTF. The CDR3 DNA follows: TGTGCCAGCAGCACCCCAGGTCTCATTTACTATGGCTACACCTTC. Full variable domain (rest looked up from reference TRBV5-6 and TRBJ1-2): DAGVTQSPTHLIKTRGQQVTLRCSPKSGHDTVSWYQQALGQGPQFIFQYYEEEERQRGNFPDRFSGHQFPNYSSELNVNALLLGDSALYLCASSTPGLIYYGYTFGSGTRLTVV.

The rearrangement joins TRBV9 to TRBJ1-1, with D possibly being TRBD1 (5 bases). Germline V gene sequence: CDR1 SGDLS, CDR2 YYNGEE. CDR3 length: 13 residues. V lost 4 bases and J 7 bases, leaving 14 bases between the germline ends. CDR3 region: CASSSGGDGEAFF. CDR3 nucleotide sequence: TGTGCCAGCAGCTCAGGAGGGGACGGTGAAGCTTTCTTT. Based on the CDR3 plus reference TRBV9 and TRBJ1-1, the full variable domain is DSGVTQTPKHLITATGQRVTLRCSPRSGDLSVYWYQQSLDQGLQFLIQYYNGEERAKGNILERFSAQQFPDLHSELNLSSLELGDSALYFCASSSGGDGEAFFGQGTRLTVV.

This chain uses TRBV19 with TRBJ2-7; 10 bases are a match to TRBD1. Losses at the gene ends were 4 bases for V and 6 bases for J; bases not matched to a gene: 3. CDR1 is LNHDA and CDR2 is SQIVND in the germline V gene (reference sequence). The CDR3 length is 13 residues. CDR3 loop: CASSNRDRGEQYF. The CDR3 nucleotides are TGTGCCAGTAGTAACCGGGACAGGGGCGAGCAGTACTTC.

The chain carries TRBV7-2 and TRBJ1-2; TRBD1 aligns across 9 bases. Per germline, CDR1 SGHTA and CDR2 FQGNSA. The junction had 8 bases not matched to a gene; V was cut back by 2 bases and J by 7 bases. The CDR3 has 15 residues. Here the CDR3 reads CASSLSWGQGAGYTF. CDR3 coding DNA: TGTGCCAGCAGCTTATCTTGGGGACAGGGAGCTGGCTACACCTTC.

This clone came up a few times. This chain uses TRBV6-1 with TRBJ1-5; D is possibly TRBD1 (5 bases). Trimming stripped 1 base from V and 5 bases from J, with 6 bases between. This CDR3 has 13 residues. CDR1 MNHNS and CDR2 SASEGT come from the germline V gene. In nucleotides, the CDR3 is TGTGCCAGCAGTGAAGTCAGGGATCAGCCCCAGCATTTT. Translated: CASSEVRDQPQHF.

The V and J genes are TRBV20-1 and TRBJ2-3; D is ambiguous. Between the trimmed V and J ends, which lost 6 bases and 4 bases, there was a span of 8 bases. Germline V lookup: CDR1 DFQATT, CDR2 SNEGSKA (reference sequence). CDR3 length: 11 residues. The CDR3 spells CSAPTSDTQYF. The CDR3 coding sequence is TGCAGTGCCCCGACATCAGATACGCAGTATTTT.

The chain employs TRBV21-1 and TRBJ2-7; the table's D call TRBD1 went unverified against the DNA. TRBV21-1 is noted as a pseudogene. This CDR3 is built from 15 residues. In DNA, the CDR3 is TGTGCCAGCAGCGTTCCGGGACAGGGGGGCTTTGAGCAGTACTTC. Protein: CASSVPGQGGFEQYF.

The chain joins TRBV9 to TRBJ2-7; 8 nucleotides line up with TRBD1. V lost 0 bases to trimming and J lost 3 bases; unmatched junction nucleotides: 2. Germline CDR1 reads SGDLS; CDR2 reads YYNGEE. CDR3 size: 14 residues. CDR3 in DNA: TGTGCCAGCAGCGTAGCGGGGACAGGCTACGAGCAGTACTTC. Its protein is CASSVAGTGYEQYF. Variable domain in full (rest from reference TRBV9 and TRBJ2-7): DSGVTQTPKHLITATGQRVTLRCSPRSGDLSVYWYQQSLDQGLQFLIQYYNGEERAKGNILERFSAQQFPDLHSELNLSSLELGDSALYFCASSVAGTGYEQYFGPGTRLTVT.

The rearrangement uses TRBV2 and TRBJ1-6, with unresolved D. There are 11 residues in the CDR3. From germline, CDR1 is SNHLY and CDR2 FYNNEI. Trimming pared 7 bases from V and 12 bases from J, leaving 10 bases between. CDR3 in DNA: TGTGCCAGCAACCAGGAGGAACCCCTCCACTTT. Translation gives CASNQEEPLHF.

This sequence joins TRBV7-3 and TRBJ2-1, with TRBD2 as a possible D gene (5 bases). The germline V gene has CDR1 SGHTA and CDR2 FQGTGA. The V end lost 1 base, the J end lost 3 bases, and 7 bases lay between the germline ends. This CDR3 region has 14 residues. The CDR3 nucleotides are TGTGCCAGCAGCTTAAAGGGAGACTACAATGAGCAGTTCTTC. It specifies CASSLKGDYNEQFF.

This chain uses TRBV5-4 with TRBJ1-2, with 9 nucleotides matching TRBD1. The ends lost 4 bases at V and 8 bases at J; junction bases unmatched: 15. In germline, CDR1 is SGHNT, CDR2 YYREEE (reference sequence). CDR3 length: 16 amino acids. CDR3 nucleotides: TGTGCCAGCAGCCCGCGCCGTCCCGGGACAGGGAAAGGCTACACCTTC. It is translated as CASSPRRPGTGKGYTF.

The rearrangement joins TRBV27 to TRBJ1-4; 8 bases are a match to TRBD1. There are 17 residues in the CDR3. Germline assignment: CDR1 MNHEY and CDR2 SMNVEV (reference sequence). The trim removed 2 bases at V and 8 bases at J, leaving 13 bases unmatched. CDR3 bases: TGTGCCAGCAGTTTAAAGGGACAGGTCGGTTCTTGGGAAAAACTGTTTTTT. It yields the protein CASSLKGQVGSWEKLFF.

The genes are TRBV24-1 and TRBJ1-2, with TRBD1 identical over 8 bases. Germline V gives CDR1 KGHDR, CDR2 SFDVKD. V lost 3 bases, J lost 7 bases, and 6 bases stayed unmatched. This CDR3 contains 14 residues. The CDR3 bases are TGTGCCACCAGTGATGCCGGACAGGGTTCTGGCTACACCTTC. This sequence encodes CATSDAGQGSGYTF.

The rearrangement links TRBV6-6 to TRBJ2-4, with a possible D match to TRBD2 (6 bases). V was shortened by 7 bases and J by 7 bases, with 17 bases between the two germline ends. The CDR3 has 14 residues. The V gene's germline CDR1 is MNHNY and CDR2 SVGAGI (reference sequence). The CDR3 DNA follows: TGTGCCAGCACCCGGGAGCTGGCGCAGAACATTCAGTACTTC. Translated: CASTRELAQNIQYF.